This T cell receptor beta chain was profiled in a study of blood T cell repertoires in COVID-19. Recruits, aged about 18 to 100 years, lived in 24 US areas. The V and J ends lost 6 bases and 6 bases, in that order; junction bases with no gene match: 7. The germline V gene has CDR1 SGHAT and CDR2 FQNNGV. The CDR3 sequence is 14 residues long. Repertoires were generated with immunoSEQ multiplex PCR, while TCRdb's copy carries only in-frame clones and drops some. The sample records roughly 250,000 clones, approximately 88% being singletons. The sample consisted of PBMCs or T cells enriched from blood (not recorded which). The clonotype originates from a woman between 35 and 50 years old with acute COVID-19. This chain links TRBV11-2 with TRBJ2-3, with 9 positions matching TRBD2. The CDR3 reads CASSQGSGSDTQYF. DNA for the CDR3: TGTGCCAGCAGTCAGGGTAGCGGGAGTGATACGCAGTATTTT.